Sequencing of this T cell receptor (beta chain) was carried out in a study of T cell responses to AZD1222 COVID-19 vaccine. The CDR3 is 14 amino acids. Germline CDR1 and CDR2: SGHDN and FVKESK. V lost 4 bases to trimming and J lost 8 bases, with 14 bases between them. As for this clone: What it binds is unknown.

General study findings and limits: The donors showed a predominance of white British ancestry and of females, with possible underestimation of clonal diversity.

The protocol was immunoSEQ multiplex PCR, while the TCRdb copy is restricted to in-frame clones and leaves out a portion. The sample carries 200,000 or so clones, approximately 94% recorded once. This sequence was found in an adult in good health. The chain links TRBV14 to TRBJ1-4, with D unclear. This specimen consisted of peripheral blood, obtained on day 0 of AZD1222 vaccination. The CDR3 reads CASSPGPLREKLFF. CDR3 nucleotide sequence: TGTGCCAGCAGCCCCGGCCCCCTAAGGGAAAAACTGTTTTTT.